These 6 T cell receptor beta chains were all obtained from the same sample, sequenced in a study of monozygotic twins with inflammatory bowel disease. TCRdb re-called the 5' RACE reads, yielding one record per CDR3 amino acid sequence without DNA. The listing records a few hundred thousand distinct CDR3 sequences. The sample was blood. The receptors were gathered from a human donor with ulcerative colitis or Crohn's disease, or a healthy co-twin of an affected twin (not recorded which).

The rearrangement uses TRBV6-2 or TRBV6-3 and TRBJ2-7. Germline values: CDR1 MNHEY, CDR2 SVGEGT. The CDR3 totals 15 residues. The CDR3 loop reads CASSFPYTGSYEQYF.

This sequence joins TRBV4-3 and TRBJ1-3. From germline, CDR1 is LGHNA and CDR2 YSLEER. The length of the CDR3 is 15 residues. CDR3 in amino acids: CASSQLMYSGNTIYF.

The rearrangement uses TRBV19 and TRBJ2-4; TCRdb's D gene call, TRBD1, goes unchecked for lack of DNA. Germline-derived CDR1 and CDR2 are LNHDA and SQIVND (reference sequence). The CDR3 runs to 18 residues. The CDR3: CASSMDGGPGLAKNIQYF.

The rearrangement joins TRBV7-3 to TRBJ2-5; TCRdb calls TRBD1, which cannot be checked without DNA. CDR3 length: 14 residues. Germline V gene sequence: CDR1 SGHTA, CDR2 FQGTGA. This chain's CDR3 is CASSVEAGVGTQYF.

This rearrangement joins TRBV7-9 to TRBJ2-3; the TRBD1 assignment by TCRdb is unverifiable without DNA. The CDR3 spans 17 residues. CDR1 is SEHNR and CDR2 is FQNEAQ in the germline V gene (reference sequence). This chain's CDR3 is CASSLGTRAVGWDTQSF.

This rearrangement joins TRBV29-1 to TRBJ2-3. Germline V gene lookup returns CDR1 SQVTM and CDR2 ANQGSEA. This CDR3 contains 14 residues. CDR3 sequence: CSVVGDAGTDTQYF.